This T cell receptor beta chain comes out of a study of blood T cell repertoires in COVID-19. Study summary: The study drew acute and convalescent COVID-19 samples from the United States, Italy and Spain.

Assay used: immunoSEQ multiplex PCR; TCRdb lists only in-frame clones, some missing. The data show fewer than 110,000 clones, with roughly 85% seen just once and 1.5% to 2% held by the top ten. Per the germline V gene, CDR1 is ENHRY and CDR2 is SYGVKD. V shed 4 bases, J shed 5 bases, and the junction held 10 bases outside the gene matches. The CDR3 is 16 residues long. The J gene is TRBJ1-3, the V gene TRBV10-3; 8 bases line up with TRBD1. This sequence originates from a woman between 70 and 85 years old with active or convalescent COVID-19. The sample taken for sequencing was peripheral blood. In DNA form, the CDR3 reads TGTGCCATCAGTGTGAGGGACAGGAAGGGAAGAAACACCATATATTTT. Translation: CAISVRDRKGRNTIYF.